Below, 27 T cell receptor beta chains from the same sample are listed, as sequenced in a study of synovial regulatory T cells in juvenile arthritis. The table came from immunoSEQ multiplex PCR; TCRdb's copy has only in-frame clones and leaves some out. This listing includes 9,000 to 10,000 clones. Sequences were obtained from Treg cells from blood. Noted subset: remaining (HLA-DR-negative) circulating blood Treg cells. These receptors all come from a donor younger than 30 with juvenile idiopathic arthritis.

This rearrangement joins TRBV2 to TRBJ2-4; there is no DNA to check the TCRdb D call of TRBD2. Germline V gene sequence: CDR1 SNHLY, CDR2 FYNNEI. The CDR3 length is 17 residues. There is no recorded DNA. Here the CDR3 reads CASSGGLAGPTGTAQYF.

The CDR3 spells CASTTGALGTEAFF. The chain links TRBV5-1 to TRBJ1-1. This CDR3 region has 14 residues. Only the protein is available. The germline V gene encodes CDR1 SGHRS and CDR2 YFSETQ.

The chain combines TRBV7-8 with TRBJ1-1. Germline V gene data show CDR1 as SGHVS and CDR2 as FQNEAQ. The CDR3 contains 14 residues. Nucleotide data are not available. CDR3 loop: CASSSVVWGTEAFF.

V gene TRBV27 combines with J gene TRBJ2-3. In germline, CDR1 is MNHEY, CDR2 SMNVEV (reference sequence). This CDR3 contains 14 residues. Only the protein sequence is given. CDR3 sequence reads: CASSLLGSTDTQYF.

The gene calls are TRBV19 and TRBJ2-1; without DNA, the TCRdb call of TRBD2 cannot be checked. CDR3 length equals 13 residues. No DNA sequence was recorded. Germline V gene sequence: CDR1 LNHDA, CDR2 SQIVND (reference sequence). The CDR3 loop reads CASEYSSAGEQFF. Drawing the rest from reference TRBV19 and TRBJ2-1, the complete variable domain is DGGITQSPKYLFRKEGQNVTLSCEQNLNHDAMYWYRQDPGQGLRLIYYSQIVNDFQKGDIAEGYSVSREKKESFPLTVTSAQKNPTAFYLCASEYSSAGEQFFGPGTRLTVL.

This rearrangement joins TRBV19 to TRBJ2-6; without DNA, the TCRdb call of TRBD1 cannot be checked. The CDR3 covers 15 residues. DNA was not recorded. CDR1 and CDR2 (germline): LNHDA, SQIVND (reference sequence). The CDR3 sequence: CASSTGQYGANVLTF.

The rearrangement links TRBV5-1 to TRBJ2-7. This CDR3 region has 12 residues. Only the protein is on record. CDR1 is SGHRS and CDR2 is YFSETQ in the germline V gene. The CDR3 is CASSGEFGEQYF.

CDR3 region: CASSQGRSYSSYNEQFF. The V call is TRBV4-1, the J call TRBJ2-1; TCRdb picks TRBD1, but there is no DNA to check that call. CDR3 length: 17 amino acids. No DNA is listed. Germline CDR1 and CDR2: MGHRA and YSYEKL.

The V and J genes are TRBV4-2 and TRBJ2-7; TCRdb's assignment of TRBD1 cannot be checked, as there is no DNA. Per germline, CDR1 LGHNA and CDR2 YNFKEQ. The CDR3 totals 15 residues. DNA is not recorded here. The CDR3 here is CASSQVQQGPYEQYF.

The chain uses TRBV2 and TRBJ1-5. This CDR3 is built from 15 residues. No DNA is recorded. Looked up from germline, CDR1 is SNHLY and CDR2 is FYNNEI. The CDR3 protein is CASSEGFGGKQPQHF.

The rearrangement uses TRBV6-5 and TRBJ1-2; TCRdb reports TRBD1, a call that lacks DNA to check it against. CDR3 length: 15 residues. DNA is not recorded here. Germline-derived CDR1 and CDR2 are MNHEY and SVGAGI. The CDR3 spells CASSYSRGTAYGYTF.

The chain carries TRBV6-1 and TRBJ2-7; TCRdb proposes TRBD1, but this gene call is untestable without DNA. The germline CDR1 and CDR2 sequences are MNHNS and SASEGT. CDR3 length: 15 amino acids. No DNA is recorded. Here the CDR3 reads CASSAWDRRAYEQYF.

This chain connects TRBV6-1 to TRBJ1-5; TCRdb outputs TRBD1, but without DNA this stays unchecked. Germline values: CDR1 MNHNS, CDR2 SASEGT. This CDR3 is 13 amino acids long. The DNA sequence is not available. CDR3 region: CASTNRGSQPQHF.

The chain uses TRBV6-1 and TRBJ2-7; the D call of TRBD2 rests on TCRdb alone, since no DNA is present to check it. This CDR3 comprises 13 residues. Only the protein is available. Germline V lookup: CDR1 MNHNS, CDR2 SASEGT. This CDR3 reads CASRTSGPYEQYF.

The rearrangement joins TRBV18 to TRBJ2-7; TCRdb's assignment of TRBD2 cannot be checked, as there is no DNA. The CDR3 spans 21 residues. No DNA is recorded. CDR1 is KGHSH, CDR2 LQKENI, per germline. Here the CDR3 reads CASSQVPGTSGGATLLYEQYF.

This chain connects TRBV10-1 to TRBJ1-2. Germline values: CDR1 WNHNN, CDR2 SYGVQD (reference sequence). This CDR3 region has 17 residues. No nucleotide data were recorded. The CDR3 sequence is CASSESVDNKRYYGYTF.

The chain has TRBV19 and TRBJ1-1. CDR1 LNHDA and CDR2 SQIVND come from the germline V gene (reference sequence). CDR3 size: 12 residues. Only the protein is available. This CDR3 reads CASSYRGTEAFF.

Measured by frequency, this clone is medium-sized (0.01 to 0.1%). The V gene is TRBV27, the J gene TRBJ2-7; the TCRdb call, TRBD2, lacks DNA for checking. CDR1 is MNHEY, CDR2 SMNVEV, per germline (reference sequence). CDR3 size: 11 residues. The protein alone is recorded here. CDR3 sequence reads: CASRRLYEQYF.

The chain recombines TRBV10-3 with TRBJ2-3; TCRdb's D gene call, TRBD2, goes unchecked for lack of DNA. CDR3 length: 13 amino acids. The DNA is unrecorded. Germline loops: CDR1 ENHRY, CDR2 SYGVKD. CDR3 region: CASRTSGSDTQYF.

V gene TRBV15 combines with J gene TRBJ1-4; the TRBD1 assignment by TCRdb is unverifiable without DNA. Germline CDR1 LNHNV, CDR2 YYDKDF (reference sequence). The length of the CDR3 is 16 residues. This entry has no DNA. The CDR3 sequence: CATSRDPRTGGGKLFF.

The V gene is TRBV19, the J gene TRBJ1-1. CDR3 size: 13 residues. No DNA accompanies this entry. Germline V gene data show CDR1 as LNHDA and CDR2 as SQIVND (reference sequence). The CDR3 spells CASRKIVNTEAFF.

The CDR3 is CAWSVGGTEAFF. The chain links TRBV30 to TRBJ1-1; TCRdb's assignment of TRBD1 cannot be checked, as there is no DNA. The germline V gene has CDR1 GTSNPN and CDR2 SVGIG (reference sequence). CDR3 length: 12 residues. No coding sequence is recorded.

The V gene is TRBV29-1, the J gene TRBJ2-7; TCRdb outputs TRBD1, but without DNA this stays unchecked. Germline V gene data show CDR1 as SQVTM and CDR2 as ANQGSEA. This CDR3 is 12 amino acids long. No DNA has been recorded. CDR3 protein: CSARQGSGEQYF.

The J gene is TRBJ2-2, the V gene TRBV5-1; without DNA, the TCRdb call of TRBD2 cannot be checked. This CDR3 is 16 amino acids long. The coding DNA is unavailable. Looked up from germline, CDR1 is SGHRS and CDR2 is YFSETQ. The CDR3 here is CASSQTGTYNTGELFF.

This chain joins TRBV4-1 and TRBJ2-7; without DNA, the TCRdb call of TRBD2 cannot be checked. Germline V CDR1 and CDR2: MGHRA, YSYEKL. The CDR3 runs 12 residues. DNA is not recorded here. CDR3 in amino acids: CASSPRLNEQYF.

The chain is built from TRBV5-1 and TRBJ1-1. CDR3 length equals 16 residues. The nucleotide record is missing. Per germline, CDR1 SGHRS and CDR2 YFSETQ. CDR3 loop: CASSLDVRGANTEAFF.

This rearrangement joins TRBV18 to TRBJ2-2; TCRdb calls TRBD2, which cannot be checked without DNA. Germline CDR1 KGHSH, CDR2 LQKENI. This CDR3 has 16 amino acids. No DNA has been recorded. The CDR3 sequence is CASSPGGTKNTGELFF.